The TCR beta chain under discussion was sequenced for a study of neoadjuvant nivolumab and ipilimumab in lung cancer. Libraries were prepared by immunoSEQ multiplex PCR; TCRdb keeps only in-frame clonotypes and omits some of them. The table lists 3,000 to 4,000 clones, about 91% of them singletons. Germline lookup yields CDR1 SGHRS and CDR2 YFSETQ. The trim removed 2 bases at V and 1 base at J, leaving 7 bases unmatched. This CDR3 spans 17 amino acids. This specimen consisted of tumor tissue, obtained after neoadjuvant nivolumab, alone or with ipilimumab, at or shortly before surgery. The chain has TRBV5-1 and TRBJ2-2; TRBD1 matches at 8 bases. This receptor was identified in an adult with non-small cell lung cancer. The CDR3 here is CASSFLPGTGNTGELFF. CDR3 coding DNA: TGCGCCAGCAGCTTCCTCCCCGGGACAGGGAACACCGGGGAGCTGTTTTTT.